This T cell receptor beta chain was captured in a study of CD8 T cells in Susac syndrome. Findings of the study overall: TCR sequencing and HLA analysis covered a relatively small number of individuals.

As concerns this clonotype: Its antigen is unidentified.

Roughly 0.5 to 1 ug RNA was reverse transcribed with random hexamers. The method of amplification for TCR beta CDR3 was immunoSEQ multiplex PCR, covering 54 Vbeta and 13 Jbeta. TCRdb itself ran the immunoSEQ multiplex PCR reads through MiXCR, one entry per CDR3 protein. The data show 330,000 or so distinct CDR3 sequences, with roughly 90% seen just once and approximately 0.18% held by the top ten. TCR beta sequencing covered blood CD8+ and CD4+ T cells. Relapsing-remitting disease, either stable or active, was present in the treatment-naive patients who were the multiple sclerosis controls. The CDR3 totals 16 residues. Germline V CDR1 and CDR2: DFQATT, SNEGSKA (reference sequence). Trimming removed 0 bases from V and 4 bases from J; junction bases left unmatched: 6.

The sample consisted of CD8+ T cells from PBMCs. The TCR originated in a human donor with multiple sclerosis. V is TRBV20-1 and J is TRBJ2-3; 11 positions match TRBD2. CDR3: CSARDLTSGRPDTQYF. As DNA, the CDR3 is TGCAGTGCTAGAGATTTAACTAGCGGGAGACCAGATACGCAGTATTTT.